The sequence of this T cell receptor (beta chain) was determined in a study of shared clonotypes between healthy human individuals. The assay was immunoSEQ multiplex PCR, and TCRdb's table has in-frame clones only and misses some. The sample lists approximately 640,000 clones; 90% were seen once. The V gene's germline CDR1 is PRHDT and CDR2 FYEKMQ (reference sequence). CDR3 length equals 15 residues. Between the trimmed V and J ends, which lost 2 bases and 7 bases, there was a span of 15 bases. This rearrangement joins TRBV13 to TRBJ2-1; D gene unclear. The sequencing sample was made of memory CD8+ T cells from PBMCs. Subset: CD45RO+ cells pooled with CCR7-negative TemRA cells. This TCR derives from a man between 18 and 29 years old in good health. Some clones in this sample may be carry-over from other donors' samples. The CDR3 sequence is CASSLNGGLGNEQFF. The CDR3 region has the DNA TGTGCCAGCAGCTTAAATGGTGGATTGGGGAATGAGCAGTTCTTC.